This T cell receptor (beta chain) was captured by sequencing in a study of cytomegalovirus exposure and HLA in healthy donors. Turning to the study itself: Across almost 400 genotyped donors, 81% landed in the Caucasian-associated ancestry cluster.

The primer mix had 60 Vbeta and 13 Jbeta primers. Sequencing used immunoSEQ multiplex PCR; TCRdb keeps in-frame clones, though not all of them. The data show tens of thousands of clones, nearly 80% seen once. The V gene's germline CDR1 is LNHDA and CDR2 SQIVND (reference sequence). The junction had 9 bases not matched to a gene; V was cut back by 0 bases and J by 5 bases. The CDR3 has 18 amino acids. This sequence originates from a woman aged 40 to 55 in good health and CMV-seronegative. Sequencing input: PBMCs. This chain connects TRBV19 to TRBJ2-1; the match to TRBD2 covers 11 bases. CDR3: CASSIDHLTSGKDNEQFF. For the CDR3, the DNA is TGTGCCAGTAGTATAGATCACCTGACTAGCGGGAAGGACAATGAGCAGTTCTTC.